The next 22 T cell receptor beta chains were all read from a single sample in a study of T cells in Graves' hyperthyroidism and ophthalmopathy. Using RNA transcripts as the source, TCR beta CDR3 regions were amplified. HTBI primers drove first-round RT-PCR of the TCR CDR3. TCRdb used MiXCR to reprocess the multiplex PCR reads, holding one entry per CDR3 protein. The sample has around 700,000 distinct CDR3 sequences, around a sixth seen once. The sequenced material came from blood. The receptor source for this set is a woman in her 50s with Graves' hyperthyroidism that later progressed to Graves' ophthalmopathy.

Many counts were recorded for this clonotype. The V call is TRBV29-1, the J call TRBJ2-3, with 7 bases matching TRBD1. Germline CDR1 is SQVTM and CDR2 is ANQGSEA. The CDR3 covers 14 residues. The V and J ends lost 3 bases and 6 bases, in that order; junction bases with no gene match: 9. CDR3 sequence reads: CSVDPDRVVDTQYF. CDR3 nucleotide sequence: TGCAGCGTTGACCCCGACAGGGTTGTGGATACGCAGTATTTT.

This clonotype has a count of ten or more. The chain employs TRBV12-3 or TRBV12-4 and TRBJ2-1, with D possibly called TRBD1 or TRBD2 (5 bases each). Deletions cut 3 bases from V and 5 bases from J, with 11 bases between. This CDR3 is 14 amino acids long. CDR3 DNA sequence: TGTGCCAGCAGTTTGAGGGGATCTAACAATGAGCAGTTCTTC. It translates to CASSLRGSNNEQFF.

The chain employs TRBV2 and TRBJ2-4, with 14 positions matching TRBD2. The CDR3 consists of 15 residues. Germline V gives CDR1 SNHLY, CDR2 FYNNEI. V was clipped by 5 bases and J by 11 bases; unmatched bases: 8. This CDR3 reads CASSPSPGLAGVQYF. As DNA, the CDR3 is TGTGCCAGCAGTCCCTCCCCGGGACTAGCGGGAGTTCAGTACTTC.

This clonotype was counted between two and nine times. The genes are TRBV29-1 and TRBJ2-2; D unresolved. The germline V gene has CDR1 SQVTM and CDR2 ANQGSEA. This CDR3 is 14 amino acids long. The V and J ends lost 3 bases and 2 bases respectively, with 10 bases between them. The CDR3 coding sequence is TGCAGCGTTGAGCGACCGACTAACACCGGGGAGCTGTTTTTT. The encoded protein is CSVERPTNTGELFF.

This clonotype showed up just a few times. One junction end disagrees with the germline gene, perhaps due to a read error. The V and J genes are TRBV7-7 and TRBJ2-7; D is perhaps TRBD1 (6 bases). Germline lookup yields CDR1 SSHAT and CDR2 FNYEAQ (reference sequence). The CDR3 length is 15 residues. DNA for the CDR3: TGTGCTAGCAGCTCTGTCTCGCGGACAGAGTACGAGCAGTACTTC. Its translation: CASSSVSRTEYEQYF.

The genes are TRBV7-9 and TRBJ2-1, with D maybe TRBD2 (5 bases). Germline lookup yields CDR1 SEHNR and CDR2 FQNEAQ (reference sequence). V was trimmed by 2 bases and J by 8 bases, leaving 10 bases between them. The CDR3 runs 13 residues. CDR3 nucleotides: TGTGCCAGCAGCTTATCGGGGTGGGATGAGCAGTTCTTC. It codes for CASSLSGWDEQFF.

This clonotype was seen ten or more times. V gene TRBV7-2 combines with J gene TRBJ1-1, with TRBD1 as a possible D gene (6 bases). This CDR3 spans 14 amino acids. Germline loops: CDR1 SGHTA, CDR2 FQGNSA. Deletions cut 10 bases from V and 3 bases from J, with 18 bases between. CDR3 in amino acids: CANQVDREHTEAFF. CDR3 DNA: TGTGCCAACCAGGTGGACAGAGAGCACACTGAAGCTTTCTTT.

This clonotype showed up just a few times. The chain uses TRBV5-1 and TRBJ1-2; the D gene is possibly TRBD1 (5 bases). V was cut by 0 bases and J by 4 bases, with 19 bases left in between. CDR1 and CDR2 (germline): SGHRS, YFSETQ. The CDR3 is made up of 17 amino acids. CDR3 region: CASSLASPGWGSYGYTF. The CDR3 DNA reads TGCGCCAGCAGCTTGGCCTCCCCGGGTTGGGGGAGCTATGGCTACACCTTC.

This sequence joins TRBV6-1 and TRBJ1-2; no definite D call. This CDR3 is built from 14 residues. The germline gives CDR1 MNHNS, CDR2 SASEGT. V was clipped by 10 bases and J by 4 bases, with 19 bases between them. The CDR3 here is CATAAGFLSYGYTF. Written as DNA, the CDR3 is TGTGCCACCGCCGCCGGATTCCTGAGCTATGGCTACACCTTC.

Ten or more counts support this clonotype. V usage is TRBV7-3 and J usage is TRBJ2-3, with 9 bases aligning to TRBD1. Germline V gene lookup returns CDR1 SGHTA and CDR2 FQGTGA. The CDR3 contains 15 residues. V trimming: 5 bases; J trimming: 3 bases; junction bases outside the gene matches: 6. The CDR3 DNA reads as TGTGCCAGCAGCCAGGACAGGGGTGGAACAGATACGCAGTATTTT. This gives the protein CASSQDRGGTDTQYF. Using reference TRBV7-3 and TRBJ2-3 for the parts outside the CDR3, the full variable domain is GAGVSQTPSNKVTEKGKYVELRCDPISGHTALYWYRQSLGQGPEFLIYFQGTGAADDSGLPNDRFFAVRPEGSVSTLKIQRTERGDSAVYLCASSQDRGGTDTQYFGPGTRLTVL.

V is TRBV5-6 and J is TRBJ1-4, with D tentatively TRBD1 (5 bases). There are 12 residues in the CDR3. Trimming took off 2 bases at V and 8 bases at J, with 7 bases between the two ends. Germline CDR1 and CDR2: SGHDT and YYEEEE. In nucleotides, the CDR3 is TGTGCCAGCAGCTTCAGACAGGAAAAACTGTTTTTT. This translates into CASSFRQEKLFF. The complete variable domain, with remaining parts taken from reference TRBV5-6 and TRBJ1-4, reads DAGVTQSPTHLIKTRGQQVTLRCSPKSGHDTVSWYQQALGQGPQFIFQYYEEEERQRGNFPDRFSGHQFPNYSSELNVNALLLGDSALYLCASSFRQEKLFFGSGTQLSVL.

The J gene is TRBJ1-2, the V gene TRBV20-1; TRBD1 matches 8 bases. The CDR3 loop spans 12 amino acids. Germline V CDR1 and CDR2: DFQATT, SNEGSKA (reference sequence). Trimming removed 1 base from V and 14 bases from J; junction bases left unmatched: 9. CDR3 in amino acids: CSARVGDRRCTF. The CDR3, as DNA: TGCAGTGCTAGAGTTGGGGACAGGCGGTGTACCTTC.

V is TRBV6-5 and J is TRBJ1-1; TRBD1 might be the D (5 bases). Trimming took 3 bases from V and 5 from J, leaving 10 bases between them. Germline CDR1 is MNHEY and CDR2 is SVGAGI. The CDR3 runs 13 residues. CDR3 region: CASSYVGDTEAFF. CDR3 coding DNA: TGTGCCAGCAGTTATGTAGGGGATACTGAAGCTTTCTTT.

CDR3 residues: CASSHIGDYTEAFF. As DNA, the CDR3 is TGCGCCAGCAGCCATATTGGAGATTACACTGAAGCTTTCTTT. The J gene is TRBJ1-1, the V gene TRBV4-1; D not certain. CDR1 and CDR2 (germline): MGHRA, YSYEKL. The CDR3 contains 14 residues. Trimming cost V 3 bases and J 3 bases, with 11 bases left between them.

In its sample, this clonotype was seen many times. J is TRBJ2-1 and V is TRBV3-1, with D possibly matching TRBD1 (7 bases). Trimming took off 3 bases at V and 3 bases at J, with 12 bases between the two ends. In germline, CDR1 is LGHDT, CDR2 YNNKEL (reference sequence). There are 15 residues in the CDR3. CDR3 sequence (DNA): TGTGCCAGCAGCCAGGAGGGGGCGGGCTACAATGAGCAGTTCTTC. This encodes CASSQEGAGYNEQFF.

This clonotype was seen only a few times. The CDR3 is CASSSHRGNYGYTF. The CDR3 DNA is TGTGCCAGCAGTTCACACAGGGGTAACTATGGCTACACCTTC. V and J are TRBV27 and TRBJ1-2, with TRBD1 matching over 7 bases. V lost 4 bases, J lost 1 base, and 3 bases stayed unmatched. The germline V gene encodes CDR1 MNHEY and CDR2 SMNVEV (reference sequence). The CDR3 spans 14 residues.

This rearrangement joins TRBV7-9 to TRBJ2-1; D possibly corresponds to TRBD1 (6 bases). Germline V lookup: CDR1 SEHNR, CDR2 FQNEAQ (reference sequence). The V gene lost 6 bases and the J gene lost 8 bases, with 14 bases spanning the gap. CDR3 length: 13 amino acids. The CDR3 DNA follows: TGTGCCAGCAGGAAGGCAGGGGTCGATGAGCAGTTCTTC. Protein: CASRKAGVDEQFF.

CDR3 amino acids: CATGRQYGGNQPQHF. The DNA of the CDR3 is TGTGCCACCGGACGACAGTATGGTGGCAATCAGCCCCAGCATTTT. This chain links TRBV15 with TRBJ1-5; weak D call: TRBD1 (5 bases). Trimming pared 8 bases from V and 2 bases from J, leaving 16 bases between. The germline CDR1 and CDR2 sequences are LNHNV and YYDKDF (reference sequence). This CDR3 is built from 15 residues.

This sequence joins TRBV6-9 and TRBJ1-5, with TRBD1 as a possible D gene (5 bases). The V gene's germline CDR1 is MNHGY and CDR2 SVAAGI. This CDR3 region has 16 residues. V dropped 4 bases and J dropped 0 bases, with 13 bases sitting between them. CDR3 in amino acids: CASSSSSGYSNQPQHF. The CDR3 nucleotides read TGTGCCAGCAGTTCATCCTCAGGGTATAGCAATCAGCCCCAGCATTTT.

This clonotype was detected once. The chain links TRBV5-1 to TRBJ2-2; D may be TRBD1 (6 bases). Germline V gives CDR1 SGHRS, CDR2 YFSETQ. This CDR3 is built from 15 residues. Trimming cost V 4 bases and J 6 bases, with 16 bases left between them. The CDR3 loop is CASSEPRGVSGELFF. CDR3 in DNA: TGCGCCAGCAGCGAACCCAGGGGCGTTTCCGGGGAGCTGTTTTTT.

Ten or more counts support this clonotype. The chain uses TRBV2 and TRBJ2-2; D is possibly TRBD1 (6 bases). Germline loops: CDR1 SNHLY, CDR2 FYNNEI. The V gene lost 5 bases and the J gene lost 1 base, with 11 bases spanning the gap. The CDR3 extends over 15 amino acids. The CDR3 region has the DNA TGTGCCAGCAGTAGGCAGGGGCAGAACACCGGGGAGCTGTTTTTT. It codes for CASSRQGQNTGELFF.

The V call is TRBV5-1, the J call TRBJ1-4; 12 positions agree with TRBD1. The germline V gene has CDR1 SGHRS and CDR2 YFSETQ. Unmatched junction bases numbered 14, after V lost 4 bases and J lost 7 bases. CDR3 length equals 18 residues. This CDR3 is CASSLGIGTGGAGEKLFF. In DNA, the CDR3 is TGCGCCAGCAGCCTGGGGATAGGGACAGGGGGCGCCGGTGAAAAACTGTTTTTT.